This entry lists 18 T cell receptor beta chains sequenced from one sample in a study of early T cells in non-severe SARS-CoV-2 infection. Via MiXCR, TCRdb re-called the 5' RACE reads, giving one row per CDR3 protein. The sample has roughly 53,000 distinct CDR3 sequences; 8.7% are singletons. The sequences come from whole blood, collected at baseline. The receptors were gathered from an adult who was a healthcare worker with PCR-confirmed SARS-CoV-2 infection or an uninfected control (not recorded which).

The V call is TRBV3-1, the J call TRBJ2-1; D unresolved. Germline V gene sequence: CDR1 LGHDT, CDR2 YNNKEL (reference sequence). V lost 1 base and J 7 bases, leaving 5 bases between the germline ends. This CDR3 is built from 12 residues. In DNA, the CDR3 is TGTGCCAGCAGCCAAGCGCGGAATGAGCAGTTCTTC. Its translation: CASSQARNEQFF.

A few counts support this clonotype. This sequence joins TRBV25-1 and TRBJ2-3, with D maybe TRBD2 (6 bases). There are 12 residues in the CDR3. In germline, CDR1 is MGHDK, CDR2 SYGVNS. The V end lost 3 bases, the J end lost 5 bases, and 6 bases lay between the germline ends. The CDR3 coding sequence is TGTGCCAGCAGTGAGGGGGGAGATACGCAGTATTTT. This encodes CASSEGGDTQYF.

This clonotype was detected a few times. In nucleotides, the CDR3 is TGTGCCAGCTCACCCCCAACAGGGAACAATGAGCAGTTCTTC. Translation: CASSPPTGNNEQFF. The chain carries TRBV18 and TRBJ2-1; D is possibly TRBD1 (6 bases). The germline V gene encodes CDR1 KGHSH and CDR2 LQKENI. V lost 3 bases and J lost 5, with 11 bases in between. The CDR3 consists of 14 residues.

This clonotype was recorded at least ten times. The chain's CDR3 is CASRTGGSIYEQYF. The CDR3 DNA reads as TGTGCCAGCAGGACCGGGGGTAGTATCTACGAGCAGTACTTC. This sequence joins TRBV28 and TRBJ2-7; tentative D call: TRBD2 (6 bases). This CDR3 has 14 amino acids. The ends were cut back, 6 bases at V and 3 bases at J, with 15 bases in the middle. Germline V lookup: CDR1 MDHEN, CDR2 SYDVKM.

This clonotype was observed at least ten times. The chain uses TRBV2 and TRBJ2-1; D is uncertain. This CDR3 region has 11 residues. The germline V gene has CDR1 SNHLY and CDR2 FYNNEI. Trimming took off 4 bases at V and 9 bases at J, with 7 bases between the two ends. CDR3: CASSALGEQFF. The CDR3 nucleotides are TGTGCCAGCAGTGCCCTGGGTGAGCAGTTCTTC.

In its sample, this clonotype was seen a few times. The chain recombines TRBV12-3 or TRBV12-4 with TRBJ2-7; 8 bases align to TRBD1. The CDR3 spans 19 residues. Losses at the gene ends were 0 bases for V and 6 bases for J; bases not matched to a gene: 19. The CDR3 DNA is TGTGCCAGCAGTTTAGCGGAGGGGACAGGAGGACTGCCGAGGGGCGAGCAGTACTTC. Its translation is CASSLAEGTGGLPRGEQYF.

The CDR3 DNA is TGTGCCAGCAACGAGGACATATCCTCCTACAATGAGCAGTTCTTC. Residues: CASNEDISSYNEQFF. This chain uses TRBV9 with TRBJ2-1; tentative D call: TRBD1 (5 bases). Germline CDR1 SGDLS, CDR2 YYNGEE. CDR3 length: 15 residues. V was cut by 6 bases and J by 0 bases, with 13 bases left in between. Based on the CDR3 plus reference TRBV9 and TRBJ2-1, the full variable domain is DSGVTQTPKHLITATGQRVTLRCSPRSGDLSVYWYQQSLDQGLQFLIQYYNGEERAKGNILERFSAQQFPDLHSELNLSSLELGDSALYFCASNEDISSYNEQFFGPGTRLTVL.

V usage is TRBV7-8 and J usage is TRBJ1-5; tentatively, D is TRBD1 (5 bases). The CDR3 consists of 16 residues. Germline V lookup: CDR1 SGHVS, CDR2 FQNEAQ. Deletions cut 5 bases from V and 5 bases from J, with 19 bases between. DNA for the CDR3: TGTGCCAGCAGCCCCCGCAGGGCTGAGGTGTATCAGCCCCAGCATTTT. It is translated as CASSPRRAEVYQPQHF.

This CDR3 is CASSPIGSVPSYEQYF. CDR3 nucleotides: TGTGCCAGCAGCCCCATAGGTTCCGTACCTTCCTACGAGCAGTACTTC. The chain couples TRBV7-6 to TRBJ2-7; D is uncertain. The V and J ends lost 5 bases and 1 base respectively, with 18 bases between them. Germline assignment: CDR1 SGHVS and CDR2 FNYEAQ. This CDR3 spans 16 amino acids.

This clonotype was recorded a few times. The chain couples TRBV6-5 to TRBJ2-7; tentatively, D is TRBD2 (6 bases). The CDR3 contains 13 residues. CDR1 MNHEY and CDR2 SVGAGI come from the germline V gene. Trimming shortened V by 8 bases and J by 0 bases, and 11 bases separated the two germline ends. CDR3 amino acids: CASGEADSYEQYF. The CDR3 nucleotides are TGTGCCAGCGGGGAGGCAGACTCCTACGAGCAGTACTTC.

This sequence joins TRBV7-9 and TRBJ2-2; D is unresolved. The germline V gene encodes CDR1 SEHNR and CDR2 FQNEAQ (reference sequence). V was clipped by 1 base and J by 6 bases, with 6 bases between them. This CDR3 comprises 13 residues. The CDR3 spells CASSLDSAGELFF. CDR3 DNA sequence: TGTGCCAGCAGCTTAGATTCGGCCGGGGAGCTGTTTTTT. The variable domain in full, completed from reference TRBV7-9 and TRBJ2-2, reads DTGVSQNPRHKITKRGQNVTFRCDPISEHNRLYWYRQTLGQGPEFLTYFQNEAQLEKSRLLSDRFSAERPKGSFSTLEIQRTEQGDSAMYLCASSLDSAGELFFGEGSRLTVL.

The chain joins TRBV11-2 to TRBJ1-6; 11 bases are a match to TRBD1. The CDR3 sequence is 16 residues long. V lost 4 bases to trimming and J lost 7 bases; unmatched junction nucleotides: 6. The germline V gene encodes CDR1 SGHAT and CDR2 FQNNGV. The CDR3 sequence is CASSSRTGGANSPLHF. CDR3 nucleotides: TGTGCCAGCAGCTCACGGACAGGGGGCGCGAATTCACCCCTCCACTTT.

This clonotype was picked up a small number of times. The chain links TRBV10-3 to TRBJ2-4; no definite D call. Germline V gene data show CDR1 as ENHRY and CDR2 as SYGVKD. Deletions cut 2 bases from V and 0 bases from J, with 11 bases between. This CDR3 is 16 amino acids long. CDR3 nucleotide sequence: TGTGCCATCAGTGAGCCAGAGGCGAAAGCCAAAAACATTCAGTACTTC. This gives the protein CAISEPEAKAKNIQYF.

The CDR3 sequence is CASRTSGGYQETQYF. The DNA for the CDR3 is TGTGCCAGCCGAACTAGCGGGGGGTACCAAGAGACCCAGTACTTC. The chain has TRBV27 and TRBJ2-5; 12 bases are a match to TRBD2. V was clipped by 8 bases and J by 0 bases; unmatched bases: 4. Germline CDR1 reads MNHEY; CDR2 reads SMNVEV (reference sequence). CDR3 length: 15 amino acids.

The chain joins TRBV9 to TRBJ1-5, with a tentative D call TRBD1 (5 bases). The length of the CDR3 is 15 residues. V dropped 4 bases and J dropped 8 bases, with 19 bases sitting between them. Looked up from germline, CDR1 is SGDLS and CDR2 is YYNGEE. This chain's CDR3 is CASSPSGQGREPQHF. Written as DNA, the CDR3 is TGTGCCAGCAGCCCAAGCGGGCAGGGCCGGGAGCCCCAGCATTTT.

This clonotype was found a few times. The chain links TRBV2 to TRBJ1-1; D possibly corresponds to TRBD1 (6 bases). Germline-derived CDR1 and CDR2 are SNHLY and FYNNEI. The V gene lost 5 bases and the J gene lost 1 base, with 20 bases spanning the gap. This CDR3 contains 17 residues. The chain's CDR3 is CASSQSSTGWKNTEAFF. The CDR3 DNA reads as TGTGCCAGCAGTCAATCATCTACAGGGTGGAAGAACACTGAAGCTTTCTTT.

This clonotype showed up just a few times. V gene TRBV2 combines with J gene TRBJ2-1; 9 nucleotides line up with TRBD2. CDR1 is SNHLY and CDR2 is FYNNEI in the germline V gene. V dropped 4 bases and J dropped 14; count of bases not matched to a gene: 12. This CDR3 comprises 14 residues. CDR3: CASSGLRGGLVEFF. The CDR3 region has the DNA TGTGCCAGCAGTGGCTTGCGGGGGGGCCTAGTGGAGTTCTTC.

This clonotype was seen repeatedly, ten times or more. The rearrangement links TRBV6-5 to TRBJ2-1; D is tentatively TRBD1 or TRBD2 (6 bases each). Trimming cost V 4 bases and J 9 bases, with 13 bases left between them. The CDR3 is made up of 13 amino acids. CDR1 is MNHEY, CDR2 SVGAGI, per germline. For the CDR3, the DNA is TGTGCCAGCAGTTCCCCGGGGGCAATTGAGCAGTTCTTC. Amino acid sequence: CASSSPGAIEQFF.